The 21 T cell receptor beta chains given below trace back to one sample, sequenced in a study of early T cells in non-severe SARS-CoV-2 infection. TCRdb fed the 5' RACE reads into MiXCR, producing one record per CDR3 protein. The repertoire includes some 45,000 distinct CDR3 sequences, about 4.1% of them detected once, and around 6% sits in the top ten. The sequenced sample was whole blood. These receptors were collected from an adult who was a healthcare worker with PCR-confirmed SARS-CoV-2 infection or an uninfected control (not recorded which).

This clonotype appeared many times. J is TRBJ2-1 and V is TRBV5-1, with 15 bases identical to TRBD2. In germline, CDR1 is SGHRS, CDR2 YFSETQ. The junction had 4 bases not matched to a gene; V was cut back by 0 bases and J by 9 bases. The CDR3 contains 16 residues. CDR3 DNA: TGCGCCAGCAGCTTGGTCCCGGGACTAGCGGGAGGTGAGCAGTTCTTC. This translates into CASSLVPGLAGGEQFF.

The chain couples TRBV7-3 to TRBJ2-1; 8 positions agree with TRBD1. J gave up 7 bases and V 5 bases, and 4 bases lay outside the gene matches. Germline V gene data show CDR1 as SGHTA and CDR2 as FQGTGA. The CDR3 contains 13 residues. The DNA of the CDR3 is TGTGCCAGCAGCAAGGACAGGGAGAATGAGCAGTTCTTC. Its protein product is CASSKDRENEQFF. The variable domain in full, completed from reference TRBV7-3 and TRBJ2-1, reads GAGVSQTPSNKVTEKGKYVELRCDPISGHTALYWYRQSLGQGPEFLIYFQGTGAADDSGLPNDRFFAVRPEGSVSTLKIQRTERGDSAVYLCASSKDRENEQFFGPGTRLTVL.

This clonotype was detected many times. V is TRBV5-1 and J is TRBJ2-3; 8 nucleotides line up with TRBD1. V lost 5 bases to trimming and J lost 6 bases; unmatched junction nucleotides: 5. The CDR3 covers 13 residues. The V gene's germline CDR1 is SGHRS and CDR2 YFSETQ. Written as DNA, the CDR3 is TGCGCCAGCAGTTCGACAGGGGTCGATACGCAGTATTTT. Translating it yields CASSSTGVDTQYF.

This clonotype was counted ten times or more. The CDR3 protein is CASSPTGVVEAFF. The DNA of the CDR3 is TGTGCCAGCTCACCGACAGGTGTGGTTGAAGCTTTCTTT. The rearrangement joins TRBV18 to TRBJ1-1; weak D call: TRBD1 (6 bases). This CDR3 has 13 amino acids. V lost 3 bases to trimming and J lost 7 bases, with 12 bases between them. Germline loops: CDR1 KGHSH, CDR2 LQKENI.

The chain combines TRBV20-1 with TRBJ2-3, with D possibly being TRBD1 (6 bases). From germline, CDR1 is DFQATT and CDR2 SNEGSKA (reference sequence). With 8 bases removed from V and 0 bases from J, the gap between germline ends came to 18 bases. This CDR3 comprises 15 residues. DNA of the CDR3: TGCAGTCTTAGTGGGGGCGATACTAGCACAGATACGCAGTATTTT. It is translated as CSLSGGDTSTDTQYF.

J is TRBJ2-1 and V is TRBV2; D is uncertain. The germline V gene encodes CDR1 SNHLY and CDR2 FYNNEI. This CDR3 spans 15 amino acids. Trimming cost V 3 bases and J 0 bases, with 9 bases left between them. CDR3 sequence: CASSDGYGSYNEQFF. The CDR3, as DNA: TGTGCCAGCAGTGACGGGTACGGCTCCTACAATGAGCAGTTCTTC.

This clonotype was recorded at least ten times. The chain has TRBV3-1 and TRBJ2-2, with D possibly TRBD2 on 5 matching bases. Trimming took 1 base from V and 7 from J, leaving 13 bases between them. The CDR3 has 15 residues. Germline V CDR1 and CDR2: LGHDT, YNNKEL (reference sequence). CDR3 sequence reads: CASSQGRISGGELFF. The DNA for the CDR3 is TGTGCCAGCAGCCAAGGCCGGATAAGCGGCGGGGAGCTGTTTTTT. Together with reference TRBV3-1 and TRBJ2-2, the CDR3 gives the full variable domain: DTAVSQTPKYLVTQMGNDKSIKCEQNLGHDTMYWYKQDSKKFLKIMFSYNNKELIINETVPNRFSPKSPDKAHLNLHINSLELGDSAVYFCASSQGRISGGELFFGEGSRLTVL.

This clonotype was seen ten or more times. The J gene is TRBJ2-3, the V gene TRBV10-3, with D unclear. The CDR3 has 14 amino acids. V lost 3 bases to trimming and J lost 8 bases, with 15 bases between them. From germline, CDR1 is ENHRY and CDR2 SYGVKD. DNA of the CDR3: TGTGCCATCAGTGACCCTAGGGCCCAAGCTACGCAGTATTTT. Protein sequence: CAISDPRAQATQYF.

Only one count was recorded for this clonotype. A much larger clonotype is one base distant, so this may be a read error. The chain combines TRBV7-3 with TRBJ2-6; D is possibly TRBD1 (6 bases). The V gene lost 5 bases and the J gene lost 5 bases, with 13 bases spanning the gap. Germline V gives CDR1 SGHTA, CDR2 FQGTGA. CDR3 length: 15 residues. CDR3 nucleotides: TGTGCCAGCAGCCCTCGGGGACACAGGGCCAACGTCCTGACTTTC. It translates to CASSPRGHRANVLTF.

This clonotype was seen ten or more times. The rearrangement joins TRBV11-2 to TRBJ2-3, with 7 bases identical to TRBD1. J gave up 2 bases and V 6 bases, and 17 bases lay outside the gene matches. This CDR3 spans 18 amino acids. CDR1 and CDR2 (germline): SGHAT, FQNNGV. This CDR3 is CASSPPRGQEEFTDTQYF. DNA of the CDR3: TGTGCCAGCAGTCCCCCTCGCGGACAGGAGGAATTCACAGATACGCAGTATTTT.

The chain links TRBV20-1 to TRBJ2-3; D gene uncertain. The germline gives CDR1 DFQATT, CDR2 SNEGSKA (reference sequence). There are 13 residues in the CDR3. Trimming shortened V by 6 bases and J by 6 bases, and 16 bases separated the two germline ends. In DNA, the CDR3 is TGCAGTGCCAACTGGCTAGATCGGGATACGCAGTATTTT. Protein product: CSANWLDRDTQYF.

This clonotype came up many times. This chain joins TRBV20-1 and TRBJ2-7, with 16 positions matching TRBD2. V lost 6 bases, J lost 12 bases, and 14 bases stayed unmatched. In germline, CDR1 is DFQATT, CDR2 SNEGSKA (reference sequence). The CDR3 consists of 15 residues. The CDR3 region is CSAKGLAGGPPRAYF. CDR3 DNA sequence: TGCAGTGCAAAGGGACTAGCGGGAGGGCCTCCCCGTGCGTACTTC.

This clonotype was seen ten or more times. This chain connects TRBV20-1 to TRBJ1-2, with D unclear. Germline assignment: CDR1 DFQATT and CDR2 SNEGSKA (reference sequence). Deletions cut 0 bases from V and 8 bases from J, with 13 bases between. The CDR3 consists of 13 residues. CDR3 region: CSARETALQGYTF. As DNA, the CDR3 is TGCAGTGCTAGAGAGACGGCGCTCCAGGGCTACACCTTC.

This clonotype appeared a few times. The rearrangement uses TRBV4-1 and TRBJ2-2; D might be TRBD1 (6 bases). Per germline, CDR1 MGHRA and CDR2 YSYEKL. This CDR3 is built from 13 residues. With 4 bases removed from V and 6 bases from J, the gap between germline ends came to 9 bases. CDR3 coding DNA: TGCGCCAGCAGCCCCCAGGGGCCCGGGGAGCTGTTTTTT. It translates to CASSPQGPGELFF.

At least ten counts were recorded for this clonotype. The chain links TRBV27 to TRBJ2-5; D may be TRBD2 (7 bases). This CDR3 spans 14 amino acids. Germline V gene data show CDR1 as MNHEY and CDR2 as SMNVEV (reference sequence). The V end was cut by 8 bases, the J end by 5 bases, with 18 bases between. The CDR3 loop reads CASGGGGEGETQYF. CDR3 nucleotides: TGTGCCAGCGGAGGGGGGGGAGAGGGCGAGACCCAGTACTTC.

This clonotype was counted many times. The rearrangement links TRBV29-1 to TRBJ2-2; TRBD1 is a possible D gene (5 bases). Trimming removed 8 bases from V and 1 base from J, with 8 bases in between. Looked up from germline, CDR1 is SQVTM and CDR2 is ANQGSEA. CDR3 length equals 12 residues. CDR3 residues: CSTTENTGELFF. DNA of the CDR3: TGCAGCACGACAGAGAACACCGGGGAGCTGTTTTTT.

This clonotype was observed a few times. This rearrangement joins TRBV10-3 to TRBJ2-1, with 13 bases matching TRBD2. CDR1 ENHRY and CDR2 SYGVKD come from the germline V gene. The ends lost 2 bases at V and 8 bases at J; junction bases unmatched: 3. The CDR3 has 15 amino acids. CDR3 amino acids: CAISETSGRGHEQFF. DNA for the CDR3: TGTGCCATCAGTGAGACTAGCGGGAGGGGACATGAGCAGTTCTTC.

This clonotype showed up many times. The chain uses TRBV7-2 and TRBJ1-3; D uncertain. The CDR3 is 14 residues long. Germline V lookup: CDR1 SGHTA, CDR2 FQGNSA. V was cut by 6 bases and J by 2 bases, with 11 bases left in between. CDR3 amino acids: CASSSMFPGNTIYF. In DNA form, the CDR3 reads TGTGCCAGCAGTTCGATGTTCCCTGGAAACACCATATATTTT.

As concerns this clonotype: A much larger clonotype is one base distant, so this may be a read error. The rearrangement joins TRBV6-6 to TRBJ2-7, with D possibly TRBD1 on 6 matching bases. From germline, CDR1 is MNHNY and CDR2 SVGAGI (reference sequence). CDR3 size: 13 residues. The CDR3 protein is CVSTAPGVHEQYF. The CDR3 nucleotides are TGTGTCAGCACCGCACCAGGGGTACACGAGCAGTACTTC.

This clonotype was seen many times. CDR3 nucleotides: TGTGCCAGCAGCCAAGAGGTCGGGGGCAACTACGAGCAGTACTTC. It yields the protein CASSQEVGGNYEQYF. The chain employs TRBV3-1 and TRBJ2-7; D might be TRBD1 or TRBD2, each matching 6 bases. Germline lookup yields CDR1 LGHDT and CDR2 YNNKEL (reference sequence). The CDR3 runs 15 residues. V was trimmed by 0 bases and J by 3 bases, leaving 12 bases between them.

The table lists this clonotype with many counts. The chain joins TRBV13 to TRBJ1-6; D not resolved. Deletions cut 8 bases from V and 2 bases from J, with 25 bases between. CDR3 length equals 19 residues. Germline CDR1 reads PRHDT; CDR2 reads FYEKMQ (reference sequence). The CDR3 sequence is CASSPPRGSSPAYNSPLHF. The CDR3 DNA reads TGTGCCAGCTCCCCCCCCCGCGGTAGCAGTCCTGCCTATAATTCACCCCTCCACTTT.